The entry that follows covers one T cell receptor (beta chain) sequence. Assay used: immunoSEQ multiplex PCR; TCRdb lists only in-frame clones, some missing. The sample records about 300,000 clones, 85% to 90% being singletons. This entry comes from a study of blood T cell repertoires in COVID-19. Clinical history as reported by participants underpinned cohort assignment. Resolution of symptoms, clearance, or two negative PCRs was present in recovered Cohort 3 donors. This TCR came from a woman between 18 and 29 years old who had recovered from COVID-19. The sample consisted of PBMCs or T cells enriched from blood (not recorded which).

The CDR3 spells CASSPTGGVRTEAFF. The CDR3 coding sequence is TGTGCCAGCAGTCCAACGGGAGGGGTGCGCACTGAAGCTTTCTTT. This chain links TRBV28 with TRBJ1-1, with D possibly TRBD1 on 5 matching bases. Looked up from germline, CDR1 is MDHEN and CDR2 is SYDVKM. The CDR3 totals 15 residues. V lost 5 bases and J 4 bases, leaving 17 bases between the germline ends. The entire variable domain, with the rest obtained from reference TRBV28 and TRBJ1-1, is as follows: DVKVTQSSRYLVKRTGEKVFLECVQDMDHENMFWYRQDPGLGLRLIYFSYDVKMKEKGDIPEGYSVSREKKERFSLILESASTNQTSMYLCASSPTGGVRTEAFFGQGTRLTVV.